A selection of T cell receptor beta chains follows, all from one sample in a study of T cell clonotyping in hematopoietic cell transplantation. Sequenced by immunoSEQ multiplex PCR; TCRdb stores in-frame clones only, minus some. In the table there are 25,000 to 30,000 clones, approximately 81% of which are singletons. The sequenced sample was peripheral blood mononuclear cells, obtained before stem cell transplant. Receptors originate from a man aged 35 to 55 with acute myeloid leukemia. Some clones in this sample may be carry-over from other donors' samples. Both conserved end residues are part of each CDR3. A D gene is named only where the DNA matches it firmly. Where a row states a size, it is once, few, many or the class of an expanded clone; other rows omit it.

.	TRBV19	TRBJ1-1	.	TGTGCCAGTTCGCAGGGCTTGGGCACTGAAGCTTTCTTT	CASSQGLGTEAFF
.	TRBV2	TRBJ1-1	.	TGTGCCAGCAGTGACACAGGGAGGTACACTGAAGCTTTCTTT	CASSDTGRYTEAFF
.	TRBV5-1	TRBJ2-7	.	TGCGCCAGCAGCTTGGAACGGACTCGAAACTACGAGCAGTACTTC	CASSLERTRNYEQYF
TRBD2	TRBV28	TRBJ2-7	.	TGTGCCAGCAGGACGGGAGGGACCAACTCCTACGAGCAGTACTTC	CASRTGGTNSYEQYF
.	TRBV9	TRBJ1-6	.	TGTGCCAGCAGCGACGACAGGTTACTTAATTCACCCCTCCACTTT	CASSDDRLLNSPLHF
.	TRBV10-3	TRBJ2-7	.	TGTGCCATCAGTGAGTCGGCAGAGCAGTACTTC	CAISESAEQYF
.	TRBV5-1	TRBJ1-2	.	TGCGCCAGCAGCCTAGAGACAGAAAGTAACTATGGCTACACCTTC	CASSLETESNYGYTF
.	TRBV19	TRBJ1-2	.	TGTGCCAGTAGGGGGACGATGGTAGGGCAGGCGAGCTATGGCTACACCTTC	CASRGTMVGQASYGYTF
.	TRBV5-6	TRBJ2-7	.	TGTGCCAGCAGCTTGGAGGGCGAGCAGTACTTC	CASSLEGEQYF
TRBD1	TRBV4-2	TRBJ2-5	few	TGTGCCAGCAGCCAAAGGACGGACAGGGGAGAGACCCAGTACTTC	CASSQRTDRGETQYF
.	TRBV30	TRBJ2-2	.	TGTGCCTGGAGTGAAGGGGCCGGGGAGCTGTTTTTT	CAWSEGAGELFF
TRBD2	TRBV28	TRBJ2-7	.	TGTGCCAGCAGCATAGCGGGAGGGCAAGCCTACGAGCAGTACTTC	CASSIAGGQAYEQYF
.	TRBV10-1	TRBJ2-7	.	TGCGCCAGCAGACCACGCGAGCAGTACTTC	CASRPREQYF
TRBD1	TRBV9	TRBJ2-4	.	TGTGCCAGCAGCCCCCCAGGGGACAGGGGATCGAACATTCAGTACTTC	CASSPPGDRGSNIQYF
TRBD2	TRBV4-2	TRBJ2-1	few	TGTGCCAGCAGCCAAGGGGCGGGGGGGCTTAATGAGCAGTTCTTC	CASSQGAGGLNEQFF
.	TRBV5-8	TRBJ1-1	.	TGTGCCAGCAGCTTATCAGGGCCCAGGAACACTGAAGCTTTCTTT	CASSLSGPRNTEAFF
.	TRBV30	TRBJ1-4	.	TGTGCCTGGAGTGCCGGGGGTTCCGGGCCCTTCTTCCTTGCAACTAATGAAAAACTGTTTTTT	CAWSAGGSGPFFLATNEKLFF
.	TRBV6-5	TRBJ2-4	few	TGTGCCAGCAGTTACTCGGACGGGTGGAACATTCAGTACTTC	CASSYSDGWNIQYF
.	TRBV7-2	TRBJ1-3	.	TGTGCCAGCAGCTTATATATAAGCTCTGGAAACACCATATATTTT	CASSLYISSGNTIYF
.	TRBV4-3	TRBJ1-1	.	TGCGCCAGCAGCCAAGAGTATAACAGTAAGAACACTGAAGCTTTCTTT	CASSQEYNSKNTEAFF
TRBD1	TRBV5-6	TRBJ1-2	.	TGTGCCAGCAGGCAATATGGGACAGGGTCAAACTATGGCTACACCTTC	CASRQYGTGSNYGYTF
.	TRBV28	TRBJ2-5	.	TGTGCCATAGGTAGAGAGACCCAGTACTTC	CAIGRETQYF
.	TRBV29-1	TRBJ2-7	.	TGCAGCGTTACATACGGGACTTACGAGCAGTACTTC	CSVTYGTYEQYF